This paragraph covers one T cell receptor (beta chain) sequence. Its target is not known. The sample originates from a study of cytotoxic CD8 clonotypes in ibrutinib-treated CLL. Study-wide background: For this cohort, patients were about a dozen relapsed/refractory and some 15 treatment-naive, while 17 were IGHV unmutated. Broader study findings: The clonality went up when patients responded to ibrutinib and dropped back toward baseline at progression. Researchers report that baseline clonality outpaced age-matched healthy donors and tracked circulating CD8+ T-cell counts.

This CDR3 spans 17 amino acids. V was pared by 4 bases and J by 2 bases, with 6 bases of the junction left unmatched. Germline-derived CDR1 and CDR2 are SGHNT and YYREEE (reference sequence). Investigators sought sequencing depths of between 1 in 200,000 and 1 in 1 million T cells. TCRdb's table, derived via immunoSEQ multiplex PCR, lists solely in-frame clones and lacks some. Among around 160,000 clones listed, roughly 77% were seen once. The sample here was PBMCs, taken after 12 months of ibrutinib treatment. This TCR was sampled from a human donor with chronic lymphocytic leukemia. The chain combines TRBV5-4 with TRBJ2-3, with TRBD2 matching 14 bases. The CDR3 is CASSRGLAGGTTDTQYF. The CDR3 region has the DNA TGTGCCAGCAGCCGCGGACTAGCGGGGGGTACCACAGATACGCAGTATTTT.